This is a list of T cell receptor beta chains from one sample in a study of PD-L1 blockade in urothelial cancer. Here immunoSEQ multiplex PCR was the method, and the copy in TCRdb shows in-frame clones only, minus some. The table records tens of thousands of clones, 84% of them present only once. The input for sequencing was PBMCs, taken around atezolizumab (anti-PD-L1) treatment. Source of these receptors: a woman in her 70s with urothelial cancer. CDR3s include the opening cysteine and the closing phenylalanine or tryptophan. D genes are given only for firm matches. The size field is filled for only some rows; it gives once, few, many or a size class.

D gene | clone size | J gene | CDR3 length | V gene | CDR3 DNA | CDR3 protein
TRBD2 | - | TRBJ2-1 | 17 | TRBV30 | TGTGCCTGGAGTGTAGGGGTTAGCGGGAGCTCCTACAATGAGCAGTTCTTC | CAWSVGVSGSSYNEQFF
TRBD2 | - | TRBJ2-1 | 16 | TRBV5-1 | TGCGCCAGCAGCTTTTTAGCGGGGAGCTCCTACAATGAGCAGTTCTTC | CASSFLAGSSYNEQFF
TRBD2 | - | TRBJ2-7 | 16 | TRBV19 | TGTGCCAGTAGTGTGGGAACTAGCGGGTTCTCCTACGAGCAGTACTTC | CASSVGTSGFSYEQYF
- | - | TRBJ2-7 | 16 | TRBV28 | TGTGCCAGCAGTTCTGGGGCGGCGGTGAGCTCCTACGAGCAGTACTTC | CASSSGAAVSSYEQYF
- | - | TRBJ2-1 | 14 | TRBV19 | TGTGCCAGTAGTAGCCCTAGAATTTACAATGAGCAGTTCTTC | CASSSPRIYNEQFF
- | - | TRBJ2-1 | 12 | TRBV27 | TGTGCCAGCAGCAACAGGGACAATGAGCAGTTCTTC | CASSNRDNEQFF
- | - | TRBJ1-3 | 17 | TRBV13 | TGTGCCAGCAGCCACGCCCTTTTCTCCGGTTCTGGAAACACCATATATTTT | CASSHALFSGSGNTIYF
TRBD1 | - | TRBJ1-4 | 16 | TRBV7-9 | TGTGCCAGCAGCCCAGCCGGACAGGGGGCCCGTGAAAAACTGTTTTTT | CASSPAGQGAREKLFF
- | - | TRBJ1-5 | 14 | TRBV7-9 | TGTGCCAGCAGCCGAATGGGGGCAGCTCAGCCCCAGCATTTT | CASSRMGAAQPQHF
- | few | TRBJ1-2 | 15 | TRBV4-1 | TGCGCCAGCAGCCAAGAGGGCATAGCGGCCTATGGCTACACCTTC | CASSQEGIAAYGYTF
TRBD1 | - | TRBJ2-1 | 15 | TRBV18 | TGTGCCAGCTCACCCCGACAGGGAGCCTACAATGAGCAGTTCTTC | CASSPRQGAYNEQFF
TRBD2 | many | TRBJ2-1 | 14 | TRBV13 | TGTGCCAGCAGCTTAGTGAGCGGGGGCCTTGAGCAGTTCTTC | CASSLVSGGLEQFF
TRBD2 | few | TRBJ2-3 | 16 | TRBV7-2 | TGTGCCAGCAGCTTAGCTGCGGGGGAGTACACAGATACGCAGTATTTT | CASSLAAGEYTDTQYF
TRBD1 | - | TRBJ1-2 | 17 | TRBV19 | TGTGCCAGTAGTTCTAACCTTGACAGGGGGCGCGACTATGGCTACACCTTC | CASSSNLDRGRDYGYTF
TRBD1 | few | TRBJ1-1 | 13 | TRBV5-4 | TGTGCCAGCAGCGTACAGGGGGCCCCTGAAGCTTTCTTT | CASSVQGAPEAFF
- | - | TRBJ1-1 | 16 | TRBV7-2 | TGTGCCAGCAGCTTAGTCCCTCGGGGGGGGTACACTGAAGCTTTCTTT | CASSLVPRGGYTEAFF
TRBD2 | - | TRBJ2-2 | 15 | TRBV5-6 | TGTGCCAGCAGCCAGTCACTAGCGGGGGCCGGGGAGCTGTTTTTT | CASSQSLAGAGELFF
- | - | TRBJ2-3 | 15 | TRBV7-9 | TGTGCCAGCAGCTTAGTAGTTCTGCCCACAGATACGCAGTATTTT | CASSLVVLPTDTQYF
TRBD1 | - | TRBJ2-1 | 17 | TRBV7-9 | TGTGCCAGCAGCGTCGGGTCCGGGACAGGGGTAGGTAATGAGCAGTTCTTC | CASSVGSGTGVGNEQFF
TRBD1 | few | TRBJ2-6 | 18 | TRBV6-1 | TGTGCCAGCAGTGAAGGGGTGGGACAGTACTCTGGGGCCAACGTCCTGACTTTC | CASSEGVGQYSGANVLTF
- | - | TRBJ1-2 | 15 | TRBV5-6 | TGTGCCAGCAGCTTGGCGGGGGGCGCGTACAGTGGCTACACCTTC | CASSLAGGAYSGYTF
TRBD2 | - | TRBJ2-7 | 18 | TRBV4-1 | TGCGCCAGCAGCCAAGATCCTAGGGTAGCGGGGGGTAGGTACGAGCAGTACTTC | CASSQDPRVAGGRYEQYF
TRBD2 | - | TRBJ2-1 | 18 | TRBV18 | TGTGCCAGCTCACTTCTAGCGGGGGGGCGAGTTTCGTCTAATGAGCAGTTCTTC | CASSLLAGGRVSSNEQFF
TRBD1 | few | TRBJ2-2 | 15 | TRBV5-1 | TGCGCCAGCAGCTTGAGGGACAGCACTACCGGGGAGCTGTTTTTT | CASSLRDSTTGELFF
- | - | TRBJ2-1 | 15 | TRBV7-2 | TGTGCCAGCAGCTTGGGCAATAATGGGTACAATGAGCAGTTCTTC | CASSLGNNGYNEQFF
TRBD2 | - | TRBJ2-1 | 15 | TRBV4-1 | TGCGCCAGCAGCCCGGGGACTAGCGGATCCCTCGGGCAGTTCTTC | CASSPGTSGSLGQFF
- | - | TRBJ2-3 | 14 | TRBV2 | TGTGCCAGCAGTGAAGGAGAAGAAACAGATACGCAGTATTTT | CASSEGEETDTQYF
TRBD1 | - | TRBJ1-2 | 14 | TRBV6-5 | TGTGCCAGCCGTCAGGGGACAGGTCTCTATGGCTACACCTTC | CASRQGTGLYGYTF
- | - | TRBJ2-2 | 17 | TRBV9 | TGTGCCAGCAGCGTAGGGGGGGGCCCCTCGAACACCGGGGAGCTGTTTTTT | CASSVGGGPSNTGELFF
- | - | TRBJ2-7 | 13 | TRBV4-3 | TGCGCCAGCAGCCAAGATTTCCGTTACGAGCAGTACTTC | CASSQDFRYEQYF
- | - | TRBJ2-2 | 17 | TRBV18 | TGTGCCAGCTCACCGAAGTCAGTCGGGATAGCCCTCGGGGAGCTGTTTTTT | CASSPKSVGIALGELFF
TRBD1 | once | TRBJ1-2 | 12 | TRBV6-6 | TGTGCCAGCGCAAAGGGGGCGATTGGCTACACCTTC | CASAKGAIGYTF
- | - | TRBJ2-1 | 15 | TRBV27 | TGTGCCAGCAGTTTATCAGGTGCGGGTTACAATGAGCAGTTCTTC | CASSLSGAGYNEQFF
- | - | TRBJ1-4 | 15 | TRBV11-2 | TGTGCCAGCAGTTGGGGGAGGGGGGCGGATGAAAAACTGTTTTTT | CASSWGRGADEKLFF
- | - | TRBJ2-1 | 16 | TRBV7-2 | TGTGCCAGCAGCTTAAACGGTCCGGGGTTCTTCAATGAGCAGTTCTTC | CASSLNGPGFFNEQFF
- | - | TRBJ2-2 | 15 | TRBV27 | TGTGCCAGCAGTATACGGGTCTTGAACACCGGGGAGCTGTTTTTT | CASSIRVLNTGELFF
TRBD2 | - | TRBJ2-7 | 14 | TRBV19 | TGTGCCAGTACCCCCCTAGCGGGAGGGCTCGAGCAGTACTTC | CASTPLAGGLEQYF
- | - | TRBJ2-3 | 13 | TRBV9 | TGTGCCAGCTCAAACTTAGCGGTAGATACGCAGTATTTT | CASSNLAVDTQYF
TRBD2 | - | TRBJ2-1 | 15 | TRBV5-6 | TGTGCCAGCAGCTACGGGAGGACTTTCTACAATGAGCAGTTCTTC | CASSYGRTFYNEQFF
TRBD1 | - | TRBJ2-1 | 15 | TRBV11-3 | TGTGCCAGCAGCTGGGGGACAGGGCTTTACAATGAGCAGTTCTTC | CASSWGTGLYNEQFF
- | once | TRBJ1-3 | 17 | TRBV4-3 | TGCGCCAGCAGCCAAGACTTAGGGGCCCTCACTGGAAACACCATATATTTT | CASSQDLGALTGNTIYF
TRBD1 | - | TRBJ1-5 | 16 | TRBV28 | TGTGCCAGCATCGGCCGGGACAGGGTGTCGTATCAGCCCCAGCATTTT | CASIGRDRVSYQPQHF
- | - | TRBJ1-5 | 14 | TRBV6-1 | TGTGCCAGCAGACCGACAGGAGTAAATCAGCCCCAGCATTTT | CASRPTGVNQPQHF
TRBD1 | - | TRBJ1-4 | 18 | TRBV4-2 | TGTGCCAGCAGCACTCGCAAACTCGACAGGGGGCGTTTCGAAAAACTGTTTTTT | CASSTRKLDRGRFEKLFF
TRBD1 | few | TRBJ1-2 | 12 | TRBV30 | TGTGCCTGGAGGGACAGGGAAGCTGGCTACACCTTC | CAWRDREAGYTF
- | - | TRBJ1-2 | 17 | TRBV7-2 | TGTGCCAGCAGCTTAACCCTCCGATCGACGGGGGATGGGGGCTACACCTTC | CASSLTLRSTGDGGYTF
- | - | TRBJ2-7 | 19 | TRBV7-6 | TGTGCCAGCAGCTTAGCGTCAGGGCAGGGGTCCCACCCTAACTACGAGCAGTACTTC | CASSLASGQGSHPNYEQYF
TRBD1 | once | TRBJ2-1 | 15 | TRBV7-9 | TGTGCCAGCCCCAGGGGGCCAGATTCCTACAATGAGCAGTTCTTC | CASPRGPDSYNEQFF
- | - | TRBJ2-5 | 15 | TRBV27 | TGTGCCAGCAGACCAACCCTAGGTAACCGGGAGACCCAGTACTTC | CASRPTLGNRETQYF
TRBD1 | - | TRBJ1-2 | 11 | TRBV29-1 | TGCAGCGTGGCGGGACAGGGTGTCTACACCTTC | CSVAGQGVYTF
TRBD1 | - | TRBJ1-6 | 13 | TRBV2 | TGTGCCAGCAGTACAGGGGCCCATTCACCCCTCCACTTT | CASSTGAHSPLHF